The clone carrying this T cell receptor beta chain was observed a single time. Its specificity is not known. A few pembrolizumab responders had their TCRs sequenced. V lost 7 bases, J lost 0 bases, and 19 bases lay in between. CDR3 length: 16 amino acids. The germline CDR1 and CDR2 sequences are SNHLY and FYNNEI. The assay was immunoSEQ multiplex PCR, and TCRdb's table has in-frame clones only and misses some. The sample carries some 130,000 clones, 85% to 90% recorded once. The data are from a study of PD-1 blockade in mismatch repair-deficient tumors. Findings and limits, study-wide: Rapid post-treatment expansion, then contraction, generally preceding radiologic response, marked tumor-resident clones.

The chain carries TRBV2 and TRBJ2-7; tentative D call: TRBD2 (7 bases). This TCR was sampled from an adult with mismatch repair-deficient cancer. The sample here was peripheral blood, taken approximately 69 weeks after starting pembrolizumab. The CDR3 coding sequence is TGTGCCAGCAAGCGGGACCCAGGGGCTGTCTCCTACGAGCAGTACTTC. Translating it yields CASKRDPGAVSYEQYF.